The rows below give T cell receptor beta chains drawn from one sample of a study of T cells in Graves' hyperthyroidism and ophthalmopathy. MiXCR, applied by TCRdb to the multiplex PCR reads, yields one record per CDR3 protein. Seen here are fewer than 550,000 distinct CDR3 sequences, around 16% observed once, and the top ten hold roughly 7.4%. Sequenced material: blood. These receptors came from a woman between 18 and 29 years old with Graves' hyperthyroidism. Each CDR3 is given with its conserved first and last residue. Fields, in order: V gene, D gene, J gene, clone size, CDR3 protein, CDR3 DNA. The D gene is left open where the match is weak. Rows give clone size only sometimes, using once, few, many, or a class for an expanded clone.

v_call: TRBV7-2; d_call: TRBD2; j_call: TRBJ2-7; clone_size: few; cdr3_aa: CASSLSGRAPEQYF; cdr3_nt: TGTGCCAGCAGCCTTAGCGGGAGGGCGCCCGAGCAGTACTTC
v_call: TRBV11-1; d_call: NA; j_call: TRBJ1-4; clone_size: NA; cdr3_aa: CASSQGRNEKLFF; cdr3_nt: TGTGCCAGCAGCCAGGGGCGTAATGAAAAACTGTTTTTT
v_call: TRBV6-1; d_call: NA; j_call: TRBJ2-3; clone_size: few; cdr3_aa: CASSSRETDTQYF; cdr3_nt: TGTGCCAGCAGTTCCCGCGAGACGGATACGCAGTATTTT
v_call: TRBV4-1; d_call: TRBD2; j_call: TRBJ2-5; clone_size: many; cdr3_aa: CASQGLAGVGGETQYF; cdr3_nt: TGCGCCAGCCAGGGACTAGCGGGAGTGGGAGGAGAGACCCAGTACTTC
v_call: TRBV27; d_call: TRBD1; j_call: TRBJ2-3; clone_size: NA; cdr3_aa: CASSPSGQGTTDTQYF; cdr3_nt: TGTGCCAGCAGTCCTTCGGGACAGGGGACAACAGATACGCAGTATTTT
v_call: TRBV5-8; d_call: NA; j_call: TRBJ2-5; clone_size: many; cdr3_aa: CASSSLNRLQETQYF; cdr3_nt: TGTGCCAGCAGCTCCTTAAATAGACTTCAAGAGACCCAGTACTTC
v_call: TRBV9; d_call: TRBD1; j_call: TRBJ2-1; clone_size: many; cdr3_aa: CASSATGEIYNEQFF; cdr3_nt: TGTGCCAGCAGCGCGACAGGGGAGATATACAATGAGCAGTTCTTC
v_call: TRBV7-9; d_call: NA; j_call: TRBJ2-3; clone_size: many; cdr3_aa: CASSPGAKWGTDTQYF; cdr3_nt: TGTGCCAGCAGCCCAGGAGCAAAGTGGGGTACAGATACGCAGTATTTT
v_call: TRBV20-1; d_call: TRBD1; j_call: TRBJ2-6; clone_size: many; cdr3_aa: CSAPGTGAPGANVLTF; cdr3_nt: TGCAGTGCTCCCGGGACAGGGGCCCCTGGGGCCAACGTCCTGACTTTC
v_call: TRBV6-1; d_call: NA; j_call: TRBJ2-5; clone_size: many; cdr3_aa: CASRVMGGQETQYF; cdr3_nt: TGTGCCAGCAGGGTAATGGGGGGACAAGAGACCCAGTACTTC
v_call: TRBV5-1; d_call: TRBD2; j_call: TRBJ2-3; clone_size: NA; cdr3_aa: CASSPGTSGRIDAQYF; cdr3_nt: TGCGCCAGCAGCCCGGGGACTAGCGGGAGAATAGATGCGCAGTATTTT
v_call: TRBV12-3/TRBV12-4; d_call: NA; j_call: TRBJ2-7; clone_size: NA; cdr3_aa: CASSPAVYHEQYF; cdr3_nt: TGTGCCAGCAGTCCCGCTGTATATCACGAGCAGTACTTC
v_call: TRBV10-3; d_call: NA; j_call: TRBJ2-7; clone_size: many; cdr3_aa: CAISTIPLEQYF; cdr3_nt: TGTGCCATCAGTACCATTCCTCTCGAGCAGTACTTC
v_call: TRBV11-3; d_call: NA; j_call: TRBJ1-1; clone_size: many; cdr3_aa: CASSAQVNTEAFF; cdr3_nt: TGTGCCAGCAGCGCACAGGTGAACACTGAAGCTTTCTTT
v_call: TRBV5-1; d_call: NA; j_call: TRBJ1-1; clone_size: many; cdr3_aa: CASRLFAMGTTEAFF; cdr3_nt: TGCGCCAGCCGGCTTTTCGCAATGGGGACCACTGAAGCTTTCTTT
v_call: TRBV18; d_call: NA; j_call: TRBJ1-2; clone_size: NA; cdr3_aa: CASSDAVYGYTF; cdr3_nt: TGTGCCAGCTCCGATGCTGTCTATGGCTACACCTTC
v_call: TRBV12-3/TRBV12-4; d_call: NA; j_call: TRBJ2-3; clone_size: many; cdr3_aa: CASSLGPHADTQYF; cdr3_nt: TGTGCCAGCAGCCTCGGACCCCACGCGGATACGCAGTATTTT
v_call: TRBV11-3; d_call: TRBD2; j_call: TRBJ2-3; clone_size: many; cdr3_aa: CASSLDRSGLAGGPSTDTQYF; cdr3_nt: TGTGCCAGCAGCTTAGATCGAAGCGGACTAGCGGGAGGGCCGAGCACAGATACGCAGTATTTT
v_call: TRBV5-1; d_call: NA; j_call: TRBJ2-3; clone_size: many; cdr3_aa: CASSLWASPDTQYF; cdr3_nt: TGCGCCAGCAGCTTGTGGGCTAGCCCGGATACGCAGTATTTT
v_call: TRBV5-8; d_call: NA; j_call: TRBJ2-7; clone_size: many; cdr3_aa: CASSLAETNVYEQYF; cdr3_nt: TGTGCCAGCAGCTTGGCGGAGACTAATGTCTACGAGCAGTACTTC
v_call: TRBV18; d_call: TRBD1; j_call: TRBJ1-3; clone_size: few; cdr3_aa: CASSPGRTGAGNTIYF; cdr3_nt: TGTGCCAGCTCACCCGGACGGACAGGGGCTGGAAACACCATATATTTT
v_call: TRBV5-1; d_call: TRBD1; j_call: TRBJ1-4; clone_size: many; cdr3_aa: CASSRGQGGEKLFF; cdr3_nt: TGCGCCAGCAGCCGGGGACAGGGGGGAGAAAAACTGTTTTTT
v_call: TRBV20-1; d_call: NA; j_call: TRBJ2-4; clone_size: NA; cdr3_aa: CSARSPSLAKNIQYF; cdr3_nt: TGCAGTGCTAGAAGTCCCTCCCTAGCCAAAAACATTCAGTACTTC
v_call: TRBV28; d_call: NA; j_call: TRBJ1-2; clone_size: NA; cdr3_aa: CASTQGAAHGGYTF; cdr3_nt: TGTGCCAGCACTCAAGGGGCAGCCCATGGAGGCTACACCTTC
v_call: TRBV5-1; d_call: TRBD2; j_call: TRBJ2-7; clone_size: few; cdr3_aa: CASSLAPKRGISYEQYF; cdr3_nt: TGCGCCAGCAGCTTGGCCCCTAAGCGGGGGATCTCCTACGAGCAGTACTTC
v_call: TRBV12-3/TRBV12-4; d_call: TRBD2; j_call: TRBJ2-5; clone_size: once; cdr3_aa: CASSFTGGLAGVEQETQYF; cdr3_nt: TGTGCCAGCAGTTTCACCGGGGGGCTAGCGGGGGTAGAACAAGAGACCCAGTACTTC
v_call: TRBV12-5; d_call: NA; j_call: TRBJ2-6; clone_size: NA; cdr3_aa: CASGLTSRGVRSGANVLTF; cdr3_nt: TGTGCTAGTGGTTTGACGTCCAGGGGGGTCCGCTCTGGGGCCAACGTCCTGACTTTC
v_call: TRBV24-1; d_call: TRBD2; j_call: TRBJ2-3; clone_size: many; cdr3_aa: CATSDPSPPVRGKRDGSDTQYF; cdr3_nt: TGTGCCACCAGTGATCCGAGTCCGCCGGTCCGCGGTAAGCGGGATGGCTCAGATACGCAGTATTTT
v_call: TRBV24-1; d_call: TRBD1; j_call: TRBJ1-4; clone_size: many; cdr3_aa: CATRNRDRGSTNEKLFF; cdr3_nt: TGTGCCACCAGAAACCGGGACAGGGGTTCAACTAATGAAAAACTGTTTTTT
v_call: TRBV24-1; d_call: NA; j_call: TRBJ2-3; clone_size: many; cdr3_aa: CATSPGVSNTDTQYF; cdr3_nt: TGTGCCACCAGCCCGGGCGTATCTAACACAGATACGCAGTATTTT
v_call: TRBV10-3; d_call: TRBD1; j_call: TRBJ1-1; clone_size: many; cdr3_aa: CAISSGTDYEAFF; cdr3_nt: TGTGCCATCAGTTCCGGGACAGATTATGAAGCTTTCTTT
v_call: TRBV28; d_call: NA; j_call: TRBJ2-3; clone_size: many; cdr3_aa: CASSRYTGDPNTQYF; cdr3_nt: TGTGCCAGCAGCCGTTATACGGGAGATCCCAATACGCAGTATTTT
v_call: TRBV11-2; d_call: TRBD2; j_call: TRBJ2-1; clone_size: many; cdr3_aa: CASSRGGREFF; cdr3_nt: TGTGCCAGCTCGCGGGGGGGCCGCGAGTTCTTC
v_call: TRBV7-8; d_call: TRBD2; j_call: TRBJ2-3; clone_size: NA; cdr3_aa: CASSPLPVGLAGGRKDTQYF; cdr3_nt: TGTGCCAGCAGCCCCCTCCCGGTTGGACTAGCGGGGGGTCGGAAAGATACGCAGTATTTT
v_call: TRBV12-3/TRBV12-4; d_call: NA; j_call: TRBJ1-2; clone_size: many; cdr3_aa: CASSGPYGYTF; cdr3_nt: TGTGCCAGCAGCGGACCCTATGGCTACACCTTC
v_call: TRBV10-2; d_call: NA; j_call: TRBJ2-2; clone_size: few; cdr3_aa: CASKFGPTGELFF; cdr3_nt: TGCGCCAGCAAATTCGGACCGACCGGGGAGCTGTTTTTT
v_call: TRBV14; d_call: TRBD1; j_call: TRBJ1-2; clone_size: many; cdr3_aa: CASSQGRDSRPALRGYTF; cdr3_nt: TGTGCCAGCAGCCAGGGACGGGACAGCCGCCCTGCGTTGCGTGGCTACACCTTC
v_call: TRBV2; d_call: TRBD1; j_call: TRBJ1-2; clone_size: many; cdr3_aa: CASSEAGQGSDYGYTF; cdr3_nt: TGTGCCAGCAGTGAGGCGGGACAGGGATCTGACTATGGCTACACCTTC
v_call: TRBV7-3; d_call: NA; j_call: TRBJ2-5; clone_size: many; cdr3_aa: CASSLRGPGETQYF; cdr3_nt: TGTGCCAGCAGCTTACGGGGGCCGGGGGAGACCCAGTACTTC
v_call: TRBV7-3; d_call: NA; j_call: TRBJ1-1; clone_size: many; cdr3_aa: CASSLSRGANTEAFF; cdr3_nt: TGTGCCAGCAGCTTATCGCGGGGGGCGAACACTGAAGCTTTCTTT
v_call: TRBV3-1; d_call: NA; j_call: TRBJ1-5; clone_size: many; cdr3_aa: CASSFRGGQPQHF; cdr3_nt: TGTGCCAGCAGCTTCCGCGGCGGACAGCCCCAGCATTTT
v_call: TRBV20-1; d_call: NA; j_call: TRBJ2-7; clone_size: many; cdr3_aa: CSARLFREQYF; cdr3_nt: TGCAGTGCTAGACTTTTCAGGGAGCAGTACTTC
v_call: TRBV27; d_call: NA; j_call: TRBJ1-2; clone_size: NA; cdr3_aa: CASRGTGRLSANYGYTF; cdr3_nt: TGTGCCAGCAGGGGCACAGGGAGACTATCAGCTAACTATGGCTACACCTTC
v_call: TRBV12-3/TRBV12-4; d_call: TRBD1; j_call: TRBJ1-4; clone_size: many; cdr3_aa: CASRGGINEKLFF; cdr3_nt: TGTGCCAGCAGAGGGGGCATTAATGAAAAACTGTTTTTT
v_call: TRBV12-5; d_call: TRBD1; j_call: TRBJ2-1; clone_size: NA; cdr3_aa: CASGLVLGTGGFEQFF; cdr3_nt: TGTGCTAGTGGTTTGGTACTTGGGACAGGGGGCTTTGAGCAGTTCTTC